These T cell receptor beta chains were read from a single sample in a study of CD8 T cells in Susac syndrome. TCRdb re-called the immunoSEQ multiplex PCR reads with MiXCR, one entry per CDR3 protein. Altogether 20,000 or so distinct CDR3 sequences are present, roughly 96% being singletons, with the ten largest covering 0.2% to 0.3%. Source material: CD8+ T cells from PBMCs. Receptors originate from a human donor in good health. The CDR3 runs from the conserved cysteine through the conserved F or W. D genes are given only for firm matches. Not all rows give a size; the values are once, few, many and, for expanded clones, a class.

TRBD2 - TRBJ2-7 TRBV7-2 TGTGCCAGCAAGCGGGAGTTCGAGCAGTACTTC CASKREFEQYF
TRBD1 once TRBJ1-1 TRBV7-9 TGTGCCAGCAGCCCGCCGGACAGGATGCCTGAAGCTTTCTTT CASSPPDRMPEAFF
TRBD2 - TRBJ2-7 TRBV5-1 TGCGCCAGCAGCTTGGTAGCGGGAGGGCCCTCTGGCTACGAGCAGTACTTC CASSLVAGGPSGYEQYF
- once TRBJ2-5 TRBV2 TGTGCCAGCAGTGAAGCAGAGACCCAGTACTTC CASSEAETQYF
TRBD2 - TRBJ2-1 TRBV20-1 TGCAGTGCTAGGGGACTAGCGGGAGTAGGCAATGAGCAGTTCTTC CSARGLAGVGNEQFF
- - TRBJ2-5 TRBV6-1 TGTGCCAGCAGTGAGAGGGGAGAGACCCAGTACTTC CASSERGETQYF
TRBD1 - TRBJ1-2 TRBV29-1 TGCAGCGTTGAGGGCGGGACAGACTATGGCTACACCTTC CSVEGGTDYGYTF
- - TRBJ1-4 TRBV28 TGTGCCAGCAGTTTGGGTAATGAAAAACTGTTTTTT CASSLGNEKLFF
- - TRBJ1-6 TRBV4-2 TGTGCCAGCAGCCAATATTGGACAGAGAATTCACCCCTCCACTTT CASSQYWTENSPLHF
- - TRBJ2-7 TRBV10-3 TGTGCCATCAGAACGGACAGTGCCTACGAGCAGTACTTC CAIRTDSAYEQYF
- - TRBJ1-4 TRBV13 TGTGCCAGCAGCCCCATAGGACCGGCCTACGAAGGGACTAATGAAAAACTGTTTTTT CASSPIGPAYEGTNEKLFF
TRBD2 - TRBJ2-1 TRBV27 TGTGCCAGCGTTCCCGGGACTAGCGGAAACAATGAGCAGTTCTTC CASVPGTSGNNEQFF
- - TRBJ2-1 TRBV19 TGTGCCAGTAGTGCGGCCGGCAGAAACTACAATGAGCAGTTCTTC CASSAAGRNYNEQFF
- - TRBJ1-1 TRBV9 TGTGCCAGCAGCGTAGATTTTTCCGGGTTGAACACTGAAGCTTTCTTT CASSVDFSGLNTEAFF
- - TRBJ2-1 TRBV19 TGTGCCAGTAGCGCCGCCAGATACAATGAGCAGTTCTTC CASSAARYNEQFF
TRBD2 - TRBJ2-5 TRBV7-9 TGTGCCAGCAGCCTCATCAGGGGGCTAGCGGGAGCCCGGGAGACCCAGTACTTC CASSLIRGLAGARETQYF